The 14 T cell receptor beta chains below all came from one sample that was sequenced in a study of response to subunit inactivated influenza vaccine. TCRdb analysed the RT-PCR reads with MiXCR anew, one entry per CDR3 protein. The repertoire holds around 500,000 distinct CDR3 sequences, 9.5% to 13% seen once, with about 12% in the top ten. The sequencing used PBMCs from blood, collected 45 days after vaccination. The receptors shown here come from a man aged 50 to 60 who received an inactivated influenza vaccine.

This rearrangement joins TRBV5-1 to TRBJ2-1; 9 nucleotides align to TRBD2. CDR3 length equals 15 residues. Losses at the gene ends were 1 base for V and 7 bases for J; bases not matched to a gene: 6. In germline, CDR1 is SGHRS, CDR2 YFSETQ. The CDR3 DNA reads TGCGCCAGCAGCTTGTTTCCGCGGGAGGGGAATGAGCAGTTCTTC. It encodes CASSLFPREGNEQFF.

The genes are TRBV11-2 and TRBJ2-7, with 10 positions matching TRBD1. This CDR3 is built from 16 residues. V trimming: 5 bases; J trimming: 0 bases; junction bases outside the gene matches: 7. Germline V gene lookup returns CDR1 SGHAT and CDR2 FQNNGV. CDR3 residues: CASSPGTGVSSYEQYF. DNA of the CDR3: TGTGCCAGCAGCCCAGGGACAGGGGTCAGCTCCTACGAGCAGTACTTC.

With respect to this clonotype: An end of the junction differs from the germline gene, which may be a read error. The CDR3 DNA reads as TGCACCAGCAGCCAAAGCGGAGGGAATGGTGGTGAGCAGTTCTTC. Its translation is CTSSQSGGNGGEQFF. The V gene is TRBV4-3, the J gene TRBJ2-1; TRBD2 is a possible D gene (6 bases). From germline, CDR1 is LGHNA and CDR2 YSLEER. The CDR3 length is 15 residues.

The J gene is TRBJ2-1, the V gene TRBV12-3 or TRBV12-4; D not resolved. This CDR3 is built from 14 residues. V lost 8 bases and J lost 4, with 15 bases in between. This CDR3 reads CASAFLGPYNEQFF. The CDR3 coding sequence is TGTGCCAGCGCGTTCCTAGGACCTTACAATGAGCAGTTCTTC.

V gene TRBV29-1 combines with J gene TRBJ2-3; D is unresolved. The CDR3 spans 12 residues. Trimming cost V 5 bases and J 6 bases, with 12 bases left between them. CDR1 and CDR2 from the germline V gene are SQVTM and ANQGSEA. CDR3 nucleotide sequence: TGCAGCGTTCGTCCATCGGCGGATACGCAGTATTTT. Its protein product is CSVRPSADTQYF.

This clonotype was detected many times. The V and J genes are TRBV7-2 and TRBJ1-6, with TRBD1 matching 9 bases. After removal of 2 bases from V and 7 bases from J, the junction contained 6 bases not matched to a gene. CDR1 and CDR2 (germline): SGHTA, FQGNSA. The length of the CDR3 is 16 residues. The CDR3 DNA follows: TGTGCCAGCAGCTTATCCGGACAGGGGAGGAATTCACCCCTCCACTTT. It encodes CASSLSGQGRNSPLHF. Full variable domain (outside the CDR3, taken from reference TRBV7-2 and TRBJ1-6): GAGVSQSPSNKVTEKGKDVELRCDPISGHTALYWYRQSLGQGLEFLIYFQGNSAPDKSGLPSDRFSAERTGGSVSTLTIQRTQQEDSAVYLCASSLSGQGRNSPLHFGNGTRLTVT.

J is TRBJ2-3 and V is TRBV6-1; 10 nucleotides match TRBD1. CDR1 is MNHNS, CDR2 SASEGT, per germline. Trimming took 6 bases from V and 3 from J; bases not matched to a gene: 3. CDR3 length: 14 residues. CDR3 nucleotides: TGTGCCAGCAGAGGACAGGGGGAGACAGATACGCAGTATTTT. Translated: CASRGQGETDTQYF.

V is TRBV4-1 and J is TRBJ2-1; D might be TRBD2 (5 bases). The CDR3 extends over 16 amino acids. Per the germline V gene, CDR1 is MGHRA and CDR2 is YSYEKL. The V and J ends lost 1 base and 6 bases respectively, with 16 bases between them. DNA for the CDR3: TGCGCCAGCAGCCAAGTGGCTAGCCACGCGGGCAATGAGCAGTTCTTC. Its translation: CASSQVASHAGNEQFF.

This clonotype has a handful of counts. The chain is built from TRBV4-2 and TRBJ2-5, with 7 bases identical to TRBD2. Trimming cost V 0 bases and J 5 bases; bases outside gene matches: 3. The CDR3 sequence is 14 residues long. Germline lookup yields CDR1 LGHNA and CDR2 YNFKEQ. Here the CDR3 reads CASSQEGGVETQYF. In DNA, the CDR3 is TGTGCCAGCAGCCAAGAGGGGGGGGTGGAGACCCAGTACTTC.

This clonotype was seen repeatedly, ten times or more. The chain has TRBV12-3 or TRBV12-4 and TRBJ2-1; 13 nucleotides agree with TRBD2. The CDR3 spans 15 residues. V lost 6 bases and J lost 9; bases outside the gene matches: 8. The CDR3 coding sequence is TGTGCCAGCAGGAACGGACTAGCGGGAGACGGTGAGCAGTTCTTC. Translation: CASRNGLAGDGEQFF.

The chain combines TRBV7-3 with TRBJ2-6; 12 bases are shared with TRBD2. Germline assignment: CDR1 SGHTA and CDR2 FQGTGA. Trimming took 4 bases from V and 4 from J; bases not matched to a gene: 11. The CDR3 loop spans 19 amino acids. For the CDR3, the DNA is TGTGCCAGCAGCTCCCTCGGACTAGCGGGACCCTCAGGGGCCAACGTCCTGACTTTC. Translated: CASSSLGLAGPSGANVLTF.

This clonotype was found a few times. The J gene is TRBJ2-5, the V gene TRBV25-1; TRBD2 agrees at 10 bases. V shed 8 bases and J 3 bases; nucleotides not matched to a gene: 12. The CDR3 totals 16 residues. CDR1 MGHDK and CDR2 SYGVNS come from the germline V gene. For the CDR3, the DNA is TGTGCCAGCTCCCCCGCCCTAGCGGGAGCAGAAGAGACCCAGTACTTC. Its protein product is CASSPALAGAEETQYF.

The chain has TRBV20-1 and TRBJ2-5; D may be TRBD2 (6 bases). Trimming removed 0 bases from V and 4 bases from J, with 15 bases in between. The CDR3 extends over 15 amino acids. CDR1 DFQATT and CDR2 SNEGSKA come from the germline V gene (reference sequence). CDR3 in DNA: TGCAGTGCTAGAGATCGACGGGGGACCTTAGAGACCCAGTACTTC. Residues: CSARDRRGTLETQYF.

V gene TRBV20-1 combines with J gene TRBJ2-5; 15 nucleotides agree with TRBD2. Germline V lookup: CDR1 DFQATT, CDR2 SNEGSKA (reference sequence). There are 16 residues in the CDR3. This CDR3 reads CSEKGLAGGSQETQYF. The CDR3 coding sequence is TGCAGCGAGAAGGGACTAGCGGGAGGATCGCAAGAGACCCAGTACTTC.